This TCR beta chain was found in a study of cytomegalovirus exposure and HLA in healthy donors. Across the study: There were 100 million to 120 million unique TCR beta sequences, drawn from 150 million to 200 million T cells, in an earlier analysis.

The study sampled nominally healthy donors, though unrecorded immune exposures were likely. This clone has more than one count but fewer than ten. The CDR3 is 12 residues long. Germline V CDR1 and CDR2: MDHEN, SYDVKM. V gave up 4 bases and J gave up 8 bases, with 8 bases separating them. It was with 60 Vbeta and 13 Jbeta primers that the PCR ran. TCRdb keeps only in-frame clones here, not all; method: immunoSEQ multiplex PCR. Among 140,000 to 150,000 clones, around four fifths were seen once, and the ten largest hold about 2.6%. The receptor's source is a boy between 2 and 10 years old in good health and CMV-seronegative. This rearrangement joins TRBV28 to TRBJ1-4, with D possibly TRBD1 on 5 matching bases. Input material: PBMCs. The CDR3 reads CASSSGGEKLFF. DNA for the CDR3: TGTGCCAGCAGTTCGGGGGGGGAAAAACTGTTTTTT.